This TCR beta chain was sequenced for a study of Graves' ophthalmopathy and Graves' hyperthyroidism. General study results and limits: Blood shared most expanded thyroid clonotypes above 0.001 frequency.

This clonotype came up many times. Its specificity is unknown. Using RNA transcripts, the TCR beta CDR3 regions were amplified. The first-round RT-PCR employed HTBI primers together with the Qiagen OneStep RT-PCR kit. A multiplex PCR was then performed as the second round. MiXCR, run by TCRdb on the multiplex PCR reads, gives a single entry per CDR3 protein. The data contain about 400,000 distinct CDR3 sequences, around 16% of them singletons. Germline V CDR1 and CDR2: WSHSY, SAAADI. V lost 5 bases and J 2 bases, leaving 10 bases between the germline ends. The CDR3 covers 13 residues. The sample consisted of peripheral blood. The receptor's source is a young woman with Graves' ophthalmopathy. The chain is built from TRBV10-2 and TRBJ2-7; unclear D gene. The CDR3 sequence is CASSPERTYEQYF. The CDR3 DNA reads TGCGCCAGCAGTCCCGAGAGAACCTACGAGCAGTACTTC.